The T cell receptor (beta chain) described here comes from a study of T-cell reconstitution after alpha-beta-depleted transplantation in children. Notes on the study in general: Some patients showed high day-60 TCRbeta diversity, which derived from surviving recipient T cells and thymic progenitors. T-cell numbers and diversity, one year after transplant, stemmed largely from T cells that were newly produced. Expanded graft clones numbering several hundred reportedly gave rise to alpha-beta T cells about two months after transplant.

Deletions cut 3 bases from V and 5 bases from J, with 10 bases between. This CDR3 region has 13 residues. Turning to this clonotype: As yet, its antigen is unknown. This may be a read error, as it is one base from a much larger clone. This CDR3 is missing its conserved last phenylalanine or tryptophan, likely due to a read error.

The TCRbeta library was prepared with unique molecular identifiers. TCRdb ran MiXCR on the PCR reads and lists one entry per CDR3 protein. The table includes 200,000 or so distinct CDR3 sequences, 5% to 7.5% detected once. The source material was PBMCs, sampled before TCRalphabeta/CD19-depleted stem cell transplant. This chain joins TRBV12-3 or TRBV12-4 and TRBJ2-5; TRBD2 might be the D (5 bases). The TCR comes from a girl less than two years old with combined immunodeficiency, due to receive a stem cell transplant. Written as DNA, the CDR3 is TGTGCCAGCAGTTTCCGACTACGGGAGACCCAGTACCTC. Translated, it gives CASSFRLRETQYL.